This T cell receptor (beta chain) was found in a study of Ad26.COV2.S vaccination and SARS-CoV-2 variants. Whole-study results and caveats: Using TCR breadth and depth analyses may have led to underestimated total T cell responses. Comparability of non-spike TCR breadth was observed across vaccine and placebo recipients.

Points on this clone: Its antigen is undetermined.

The V end was cut by 4 bases, the J end by 2 bases, with 10 bases between. The CDR3 loop spans 14 amino acids. The germline CDR1 and CDR2 sequences are SGDLS and YYNGEE. The table came from immunoSEQ multiplex PCR; TCRdb's copy has only in-frame clones and leaves some out. Altogether over 100,000 clones are present, over 70% being singletons, with the ten largest covering approximately 15%. This TCR was recovered from a human donor who had recovered from COVID-19. The specimen comprised peripheral blood, sampled after recovery from COVID-19. The chain recombines TRBV9 with TRBJ1-3, with D possibly matching TRBD1 (5 bases). Here the CDR3 DNA reads TGTGCCAGCAGCCCCGGAGGGGCTGGAAACACCATATATTTT. Translated: CASSPGGAGNTIYF.